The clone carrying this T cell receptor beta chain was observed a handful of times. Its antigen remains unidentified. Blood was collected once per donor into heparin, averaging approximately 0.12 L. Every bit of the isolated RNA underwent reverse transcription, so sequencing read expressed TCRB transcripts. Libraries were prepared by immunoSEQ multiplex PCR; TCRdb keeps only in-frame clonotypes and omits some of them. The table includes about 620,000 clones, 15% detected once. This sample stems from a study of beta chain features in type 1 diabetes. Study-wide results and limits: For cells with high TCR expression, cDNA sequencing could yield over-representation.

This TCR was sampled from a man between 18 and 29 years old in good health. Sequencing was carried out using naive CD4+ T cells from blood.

CDR3 sequence (DNA): TGTGCCAGCAGCTTAGAGGGAGGGCCGACCGGGGAGCTGTTTTTT. It encodes CASSLEGGPTGELFF. The V and J genes are TRBV7-9 and TRBJ2-2; 7 nucleotides match TRBD2. The CDR3 contains 15 residues. Germline CDR1 is SEHNR and CDR2 is FQNEAQ (reference sequence). The trim removed 1 base at V and 5 bases at J, leaving 4 bases unmatched. Full variable domain (remainder filled in from reference TRBV7-9 and TRBJ2-2): DTGVSQNPRHKITKRGQNVTFRCDPISEHNRLYWYRQTLGQGPEFLTYFQNEAQLEKSRLLSDRFSAERPKGSFSTLEIQRTEQGDSAMYLCASSLEGGPTGELFFGEGSRLTVL.